The sequence of this T cell receptor beta chain was determined in a study of blood T cell repertoires in COVID-19 (TCRdb year 2020). Looking at the study overall: Collaborator samples came from the United States, Italy and Spain and covered acute and convalescent phases of COVID-19. The samples were drawn from the first 160 participants of the ongoing ImmuneRACE study and from 1,254 subjects provided by 6 global collaborators. The dataset comprised deeply sampled blood TCRbeta repertoires from subjects exposed to, actively infected with, or recovered from COVID-19. Where HLA class I and class II types were available, the types were taken from metadata supplied by the sample provider, not from assay-based typing. The repertoires were released in a freely available public database meant as a resource for research on the immune response to SARS-CoV-2. A de-identified subject ID, COVID-19 status, age in years and sex were almost always included in the sample metadata. The material from the prospective study consisted of cDNA or gDNA derived from T cells, B-cell-depleted T cells, or PBMCs. Results the study describes overall, beyond this receptor: How much clinical and demographic metadata was included differed by source and by participant, and the metadata was provided uncurated.

Each collaborating institution followed its own protocols to collect whole blood in K2EDTA tubes. Collaborator samples were shipped for TCRbeta analysis as frozen whole blood, isolated PBMCs, or DNA extracted from either sample type. As for this clone: The antigen it recognizes is unknown. No qualities accompany the bases; no much larger clone lies one base away.

From the germline V gene, CDR1 is SGHNT and CDR2 is YENEEA. The CDR3, cysteine through phenylalanine, is 16 amino acids long. This entry keeps only the CDR3 DNA: 48 bases, framed from base 1. The junction carries 12 bases between V and J, which are trimmed by 4 bases and 0 bases respectively. The immunoSEQ Assay, a bias-controlled multiplex PCR, was used to amplify TCRbeta CDR3 regions from genomic DNA. As for the original processing: Nucleated cell counts per sample were estimated from amplification of reference gene primers within the assay. Sequence reads were collapsed and filtered to measure the absolute abundance of every unique TCRbeta CDR3 rearrangement. Productive Simpson clonality was computed per sample as the square root of Simpson's diversity index over productive rearrangements. TCRdb stores this immuneACCESS table with in-frame sequences only. Part of the clones is absent; in the studies checked, under half of the shortfall reflects unresolved V genes, and no reason is known for the rest. V and J calls and clone size follow that table, whereas D and trimming were derived from the DNA. This sample is represented by approximately 89,000 clones; about 85% of them were singletons. The ten largest clonotypes hold roughly 4.3% of the sample.

The sequence was obtained from a man between 65 and 85 years old with acute or convalescent COVID-19. This chain is built from TRBV11-3 and TRBJ2-2; the D gene is perhaps TRBD1, from 6 matching bases. Source material: peripheral blood. The nucleotide sequence reads as follows: TGTGCCAGCAGCTCTTCTGGGGGCTCGAACACCGGGGAGCTGTTTTTT. The translation is CASSSSGGSNTGELFF.